A selection of T cell receptor beta chains follows, all from one sample in a study of identical twins. TCRdb used MiXCR to reprocess the 5' RACE reads, holding one entry per CDR3 protein. The table includes around 480,000 distinct CDR3 sequences, 14% detected once. These same data were also listed under a study on yellow fever vaccine responses in identical twins.

Sequenced material: CD4+ T cells sorted from blood. These receptors originate from a woman between 18 and 29 years old in good health. Each CDR3 is given with its conserved first and last residue. The order of the fields is J gene, V gene, clone size, CDR3 protein. Only some rows state a clone size, as once, few, many or a class for expanded clones.

>TRBJ1-1|TRBV5-1|.
CASSLARGTASNTEAFF
>TRBJ2-7|TRBV6-2/TRBV6-3|few
CASSYSEGAGTRPGLFYQYF
>TRBJ2-7|TRBV10-3|few
CAISERAASYEQYF
>TRBJ1-1|TRBV19|few
CASSSGVVTEAFF
>TRBJ2-3|TRBV7-2|.
CASSTRLAVTDTQYF
>TRBJ2-3|TRBV11-2|.
CASSFRGVGDTQYF
>TRBJ2-1|TRBV5-1|many
CASSPPTGYEQFF
>TRBJ2-7|TRBV20-1|.
CSARDWGIRSGEQYF
>TRBJ1-2|TRBV20-1|many
CSAPGSWGYGYTF
>TRBJ2-2|TRBV5-1|.
CASSYPPDRGNTGELFF
>TRBJ2-7|TRBV6-2/TRBV6-3|.
CASTPPGSLPYEQYF
>TRBJ1-6|TRBV27|.
CASSETGAYNSPLHF
>TRBJ1-3|TRBV7-2|.
CASSLGGSGNTIYF
>TRBJ1-2|TRBV20-1|.
CSAQTDSYGYTF
>TRBJ2-6|TRBV15|.
CATSWGGSSGANVLTF